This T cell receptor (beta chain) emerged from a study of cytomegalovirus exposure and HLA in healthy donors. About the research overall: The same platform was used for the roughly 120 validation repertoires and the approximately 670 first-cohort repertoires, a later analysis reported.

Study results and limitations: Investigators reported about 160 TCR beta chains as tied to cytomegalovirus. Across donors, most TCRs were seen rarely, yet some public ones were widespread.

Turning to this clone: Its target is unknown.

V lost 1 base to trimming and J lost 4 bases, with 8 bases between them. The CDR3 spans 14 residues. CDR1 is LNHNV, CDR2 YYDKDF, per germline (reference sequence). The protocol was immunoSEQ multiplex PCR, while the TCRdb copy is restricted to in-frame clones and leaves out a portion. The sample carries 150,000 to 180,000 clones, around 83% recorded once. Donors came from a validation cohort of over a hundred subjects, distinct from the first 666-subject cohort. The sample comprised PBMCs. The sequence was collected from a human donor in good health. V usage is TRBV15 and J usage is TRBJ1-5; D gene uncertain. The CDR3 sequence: CATSRGGGNQPQHF. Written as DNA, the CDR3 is TGTGCCACCAGCAGAGGGGGAGGGAATCAGCCCCAGCATTTT.